The 12 T cell receptor beta chains below come from one sample, sequenced in a study of T cells after yellow fever vaccination. Each CDR3 protein is one row after TCRdb ran MiXCR on the 5' RACE reads. The sample records approximately 330,000 distinct CDR3 sequences, about 4% being singletons. The source was PBMCs, collected 5 days after the yellow fever booster vaccination. These receptors all come from a young man who received the YFV17D yellow fever vaccine.

Only a few counts were recorded for this clonotype. This chain links TRBV7-9 with TRBJ2-7; D perhaps matches TRBD1 (6 bases). This CDR3 spans 15 amino acids. Germline values: CDR1 SEHNR, CDR2 FQNEAQ (reference sequence). V shed 5 bases and J shed 2 bases, with 16 bases lying between them. The CDR3 DNA follows: TGTGCCAGCAGCCCCGTACAGGGTTGGACCTACGAGCAGTACGTC. Translated: CASSPVQGWTYEQYV.

This clonotype was counted at least ten times. V usage is TRBV5-1 and J usage is TRBJ2-1; 7 bases align to TRBD1. The V gene end was trimmed by 0 bases and the J gene end by 5 bases; junction bases not matched to a gene: 2. The CDR3 is 14 amino acids. Per germline, CDR1 SGHRS and CDR2 YFSETQ. The CDR3 region is CASSLGGQDNEQFF. The CDR3 DNA is TGCGCCAGCAGCTTGGGCGGACAGGACAATGAGCAGTTCTTC.

The chain joins TRBV7-2 to TRBJ2-5; 7 bases are shared with TRBD1. Trimming at V came to 5 bases and at J to 1 base, leaving 10 bases not matched to a gene. CDR3 length equals 16 residues. The germline CDR1 and CDR2 sequences are SGHTA and FQGNSA. The CDR3 is CASSPGQRPLQETQYF. For the CDR3, the DNA is TGTGCCAGCAGCCCGGGACAGCGACCCCTCCAAGAGACCCAGTACTTC.

This clonotype was counted only a few times. The chain couples TRBV5-1 to TRBJ1-2, with 9 bases lining up with TRBD1. The V and J ends lost 0 bases and 6 bases, in that order; junction bases with no gene match: 3. The CDR3 runs 14 residues. Germline CDR1 reads SGHRS; CDR2 reads YFSETQ. The CDR3 sequence is CASSLGDRVDGYTF. The CDR3 region has the DNA TGCGCCAGCAGCTTGGGGGACAGGGTTGATGGCTACACCTTC.

This clonotype was seen repeatedly, ten times or more. The chain is built from TRBV4-2 and TRBJ2-3, with 8 bases matching TRBD2. This CDR3 has 13 amino acids. CDR1 is LGHNA, CDR2 YNFKEQ, per germline. Trimming cost V 4 bases and J 8 bases; bases outside gene matches: 5. The CDR3 loop is CASSPRGLATQYF. The CDR3 DNA is TGTGCCAGCAGCCCCAGAGGACTAGCTACGCAGTATTTT.

The chain couples TRBV6-5 to TRBJ1-6, with 7 bases identical to TRBD1. V was clipped by 5 bases and J by 10 bases; unmatched bases: 8. The CDR3 runs 14 residues. Looked up from germline, CDR1 is MNHEY and CDR2 is SVGAGI. The CDR3 region is CASSRQGGESPLHF. CDR3 sequence (DNA): TGTGCCAGCAGTCGACAGGGTGGTGAATCACCCCTCCACTTT.

This clonotype was counted many times. The chain uses TRBV7-2 and TRBJ2-7; 9 bases line up with TRBD2. J gave up 7 bases and V 3 bases, and 4 bases lay outside the gene matches. The CDR3 length is 13 residues. Looked up from germline, CDR1 is SGHTA and CDR2 is FQGNSA. This CDR3 is CASSFAGGREQYF. The CDR3 bases are TGTGCCAGCAGCTTCGCGGGGGGGCGGGAGCAGTACTTC.

This clonotype has at least ten counts. The CDR3 nucleotides read TGTGCCAGCAGCGCCAAATTATTCGACAGGGCCGAGCAGTACGTC. Translation: CASSAKLFDRAEQYV. V usage is TRBV9 and J usage is TRBJ2-7, with 7 positions matching TRBD1. V was pared by 3 bases and J by 6 bases, with 12 bases of the junction left unmatched. Germline V gene data show CDR1 as SGDLS and CDR2 as YYNGEE. CDR3 size: 15 residues.

This clonotype was seen many times. The chain joins TRBV7-2 to TRBJ1-5, with no clear D. CDR3 length equals 15 residues. Germline CDR1 SGHTA, CDR2 FQGNSA. Trimming pared 5 bases from V and 0 bases from J, leaving 11 bases between. The CDR3 reads CASSPGISSNQPQHF. CDR3 coding DNA: TGTGCCAGCAGCCCGGGGATTTCTAGCAATCAGCCCCAGCATTTT.

In this sample, this clonotype turned up many times. The chain recombines TRBV25-1 with TRBJ2-1; 7 nucleotides align to TRBD2. From germline, CDR1 is MGHDK and CDR2 SYGVNS. The CDR3 has 15 amino acids. Unmatched junction bases numbered 2, after V lost 3 bases and J lost 0 bases. The CDR3 reads CASSEGGSSYNEQFF. The CDR3 nucleotides are TGTGCCAGCAGTGAGGGGGGGAGCTCCTACAATGAGCAGTTCTTC.

The chain recombines TRBV2 with TRBJ1-5; D is perhaps TRBD1 (5 bases). The length of the CDR3 is 13 residues. CDR1 and CDR2 from the germline V gene are SNHLY and FYNNEI. Trimming removed 7 bases at V and 2 bases at J, with 9 bases between. This CDR3 is CASKGRGNQPQHF. The CDR3 bases are TGTGCCAGCAAGGGCAGGGGCAATCAGCCCCAGCATTTT.

This clonotype was seen many times. V gene TRBV5-1 combines with J gene TRBJ2-1; D not certain. V lost 0 bases, J lost 4 bases, and 8 bases lay in between. The germline V gene encodes CDR1 SGHRS and CDR2 YFSETQ. The CDR3 totals 14 residues. CDR3 loop: CASSLGSEYNEQFF. The CDR3 nucleotides are TGCGCCAGCAGCTTGGGCTCAGAGTACAATGAGCAGTTCTTC.